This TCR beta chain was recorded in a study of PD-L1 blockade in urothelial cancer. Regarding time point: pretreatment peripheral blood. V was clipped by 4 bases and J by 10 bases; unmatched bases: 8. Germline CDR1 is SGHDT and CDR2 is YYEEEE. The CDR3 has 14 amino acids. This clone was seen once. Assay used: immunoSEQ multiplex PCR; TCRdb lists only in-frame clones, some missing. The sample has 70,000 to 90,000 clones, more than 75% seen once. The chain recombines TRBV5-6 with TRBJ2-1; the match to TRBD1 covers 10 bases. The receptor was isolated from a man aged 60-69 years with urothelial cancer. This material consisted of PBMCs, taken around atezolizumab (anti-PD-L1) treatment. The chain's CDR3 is CASSPGTGDREQFF. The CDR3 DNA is TGTGCCAGCAGCCCCGGGACAGGGGACCGGGAGCAGTTCTTC.